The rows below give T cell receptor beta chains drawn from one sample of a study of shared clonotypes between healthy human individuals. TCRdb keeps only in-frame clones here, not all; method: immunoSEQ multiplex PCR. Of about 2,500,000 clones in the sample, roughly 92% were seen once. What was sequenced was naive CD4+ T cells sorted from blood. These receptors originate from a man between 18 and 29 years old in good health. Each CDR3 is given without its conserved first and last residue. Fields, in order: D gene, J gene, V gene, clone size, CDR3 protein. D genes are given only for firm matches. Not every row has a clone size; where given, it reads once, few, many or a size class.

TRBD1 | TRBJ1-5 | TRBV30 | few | AWSQTGWNQPQH
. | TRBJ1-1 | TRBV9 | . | ASSVTPAGRATEAF
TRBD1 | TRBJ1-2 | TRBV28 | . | ASSKPGQGHYGYT
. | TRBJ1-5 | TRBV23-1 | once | ASSQISNQPQH
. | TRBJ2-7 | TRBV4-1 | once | ASSQDLAWSSYEQY
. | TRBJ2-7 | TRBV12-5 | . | ASGLVLDPQLGEQY
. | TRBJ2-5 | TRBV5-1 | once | ASSPGAIQETQY
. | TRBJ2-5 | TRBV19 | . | ASSIGMAKETQY
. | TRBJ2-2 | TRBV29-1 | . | SVEGNTGELF
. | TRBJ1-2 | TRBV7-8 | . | ASSLKGAGVRYGYT
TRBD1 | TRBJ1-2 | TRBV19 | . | ASSSAGTGGAGYT
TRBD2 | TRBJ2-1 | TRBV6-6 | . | ASSFRLAAYNEQF
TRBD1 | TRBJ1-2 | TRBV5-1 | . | ASSLGQGVDGYT
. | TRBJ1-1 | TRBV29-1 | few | SVELGGMGAF
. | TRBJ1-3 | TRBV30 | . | AWRGTGTGNTIY
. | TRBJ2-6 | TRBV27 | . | ASRSWGGGGITGANVLT
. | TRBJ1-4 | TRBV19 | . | ASSIDLARENEKLF
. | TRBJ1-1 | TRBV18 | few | ASSLGGGRNTEAF
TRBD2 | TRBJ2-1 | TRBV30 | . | AFGGGLGYNEQF
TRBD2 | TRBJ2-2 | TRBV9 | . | ASSGGTSGSWAGELF
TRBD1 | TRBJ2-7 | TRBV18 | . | ASSRGQGTYEQY
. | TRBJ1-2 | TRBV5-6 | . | ASSGLYGYT
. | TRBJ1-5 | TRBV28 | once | ASSSPQRGGPQH
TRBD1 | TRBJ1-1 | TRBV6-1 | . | ASRGDRERGFEAF
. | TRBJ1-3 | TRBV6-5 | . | ASSTGFSGNTIY
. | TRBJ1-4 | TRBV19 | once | ASSIKTGHEKLF
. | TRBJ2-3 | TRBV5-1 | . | ASSFGEGLRTDTQY
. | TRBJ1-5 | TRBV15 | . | ATSSPDPSNQPQH
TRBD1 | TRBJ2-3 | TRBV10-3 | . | AITKSDRDTDTQY
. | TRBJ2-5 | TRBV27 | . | ASSLSTTGTLY
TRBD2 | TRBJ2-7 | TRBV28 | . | ASSPPLAGGELYEQY
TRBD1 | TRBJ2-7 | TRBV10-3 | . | AISEGQGALEQY
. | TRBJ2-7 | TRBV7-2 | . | ASSLDRVSYEQY
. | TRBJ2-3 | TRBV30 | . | AWSVFSGITDTQY
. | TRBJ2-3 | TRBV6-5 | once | ASSRGSAAPDTQY
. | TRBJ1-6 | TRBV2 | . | ASSGQGTGSPLH
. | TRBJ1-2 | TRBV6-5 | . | ASSSPGLFPLYGYT
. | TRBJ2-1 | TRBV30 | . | AWIFVGSRSNEQF
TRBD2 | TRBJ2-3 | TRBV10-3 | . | AIRTSGGASDTQY
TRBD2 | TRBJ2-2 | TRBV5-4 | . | ASSFIAAGAGELF